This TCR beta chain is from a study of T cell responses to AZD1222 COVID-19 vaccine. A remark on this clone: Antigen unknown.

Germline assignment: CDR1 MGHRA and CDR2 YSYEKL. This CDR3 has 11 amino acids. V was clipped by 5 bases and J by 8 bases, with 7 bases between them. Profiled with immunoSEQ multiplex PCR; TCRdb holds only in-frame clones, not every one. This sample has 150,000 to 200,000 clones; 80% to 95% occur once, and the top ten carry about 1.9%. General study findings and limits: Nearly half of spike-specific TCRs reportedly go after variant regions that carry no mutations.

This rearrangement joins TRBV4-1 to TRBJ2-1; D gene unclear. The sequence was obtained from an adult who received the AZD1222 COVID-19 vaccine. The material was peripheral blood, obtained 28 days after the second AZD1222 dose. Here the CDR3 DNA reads TGCGCCAGCAGCAACGTGGATGAGCAGTTCTTC. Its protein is CASSNVDEQFF.